Listed here are 24 T cell receptor beta chains from one sample, sequenced in a study of cytomegalovirus exposure and HLA in healthy donors. The PCR contained 60 Vbeta and 13 Jbeta primers. This table comes from immunoSEQ multiplex PCR, and its TCRdb copy is limited to in-frame clones, with some not included. The sample yields some 190,000 clones, about 86% seen once. The sample consisted of PBMCs. These receptors were obtained from a man in his forties in good health and CMV-seropositive.

J is TRBJ1-5 and V is TRBV10-3; a weak D match, TRBD1 (5 bases). The length of the CDR3 is 17 residues. CDR1 and CDR2 (germline): ENHRY, SYGVKD. Trimming removed 0 bases from V and 2 bases from J, with 14 bases in between. The CDR3 spells CAISESTRGGRNQPQHF. As DNA, the CDR3 is TGTGCCATCAGTGAGTCGACTAGGGGTGGTCGCAATCAGCCCCAGCATTTT.

J is TRBJ2-3 and V is TRBV28; 7 bases match TRBD2. The CDR3 has 15 amino acids. Losses at the gene ends were 6 bases for V and 0 bases for J; bases not matched to a gene: 6. Germline loops: CDR1 MDHEN, CDR2 SYDVKM. CDR3 DNA sequence: TGTGCCAGCAGCGATCGAGCGGGGAGCACAGATACGCAGTATTTT. Residues: CASSDRAGSTDTQYF.

The chain has TRBV6-5 and TRBJ1-1; 8 bases are shared with TRBD1. V trimming: 7 bases; J trimming: 1 base; junction bases outside the gene matches: 8. The CDR3 has 15 residues. Germline V lookup: CDR1 MNHEY, CDR2 SVGAGI. Here the CDR3 DNA reads TGTGCCAGCACTATAAACAGGGGGAGGAACACTGAAGCTTTCTTT. Translated, it gives CASTINRGRNTEAFF.

The V and J genes are TRBV18 and TRBJ2-7, with D perhaps matching TRBD1 (6 bases). V was shortened by 0 bases and J by 2 bases, with 8 bases between the two germline ends. Germline values: CDR1 KGHSH, CDR2 LQKENI. This CDR3 is built from 14 residues. The DNA for the CDR3 is TGTGCCAGCTCACCACCGGCAGGGGCCTACGAGCAGTACTTC. Encoded protein: CASSPPAGAYEQYF.

The chain joins TRBV12-5 to TRBJ2-2; D is unclear. The CDR3 consists of 15 residues. Germline V gene data show CDR1 as LGHNT and CDR2 as FRNRAP. V was trimmed by 0 bases and J by 3 bases, leaving 8 bases between them. CDR3 nucleotide sequence: TGTGCTAGTGGTTTGGTACAGCTTTACACCGGGGAGCTGTTTTTT. This gives the protein CASGLVQLYTGELFF. Full variable domain (remainder filled in from reference TRBV12-5 and TRBJ2-2): DARVTQTPRHKVTEMGQEVTMRCQPILGHNTVFWYRQTMMQGLELLAYFRNRAPLDDSGMPKDRFSAEMPDATLATLKIQPSEPRDSAVYFCASGLVQLYTGELFFGEGSRLTVL.

This clone occurred a few times. The chain is built from TRBV9 and TRBJ2-1, with D maybe TRBD2 (6 bases). Germline V gene data show CDR1 as SGDLS and CDR2 as YYNGEE. The CDR3 is made up of 16 amino acids. V lost 1 base to trimming and J lost 3 bases, with 14 bases between them. CDR3 sequence: CASSVLIAGNYNEQFF. CDR3 sequence (DNA): TGTGCCAGCAGCGTATTAATCGCGGGGAACTACAATGAGCAGTTCTTC.

This clone appeared a few times. The rearrangement joins TRBV4-1 to TRBJ2-7; TRBD2 is a possible D gene (5 bases). Deletions cut 3 bases from V and 3 bases from J, with 18 bases between. In germline, CDR1 is MGHRA, CDR2 YSYEKL. CDR3 length: 16 amino acids. The DNA for the CDR3 is TGCGCCAGCAGCCAGTCTCTTATCCAGCGGAACTACGAGCAGTACTTC. Translating it yields CASSQSLIQRNYEQYF.

The V gene is TRBV7-3, the J gene TRBJ1-1; TRBD1 matches 7 bases. Trimming took 5 bases from V and 0 from J; bases not matched to a gene: 12. CDR3 length: 17 amino acids. Looked up from germline, CDR1 is SGHTA and CDR2 is FQGTGA. CDR3: CASSAQGGRRLNTEAFF. The DNA of the CDR3 is TGTGCCAGCAGCGCCCAGGGGGGCAGGCGGCTGAACACTGAAGCTTTCTTT.

This chain links TRBV5-1 with TRBJ1-2; 9 bases are a match to TRBD1. CDR3 size: 15 residues. With V trimmed by 5 bases and J by 5 bases, 10 bases remained unmatched. Germline loops: CDR1 SGHRS, CDR2 YFSETQ. As DNA, the CDR3 is TGCGCCAGCAGAACCGGGACAGGGACGGCATATGGCTACACCTTC. This gives the protein CASRTGTGTAYGYTF. Combining the CDR3 with reference TRBV5-1 and TRBJ1-2 gives the whole variable domain KAGVTQTPRYLIKTRGQQVTLSCSPISGHRSVSWYQQTPGQGLQFLFEYFSETQRNKGNFPGRFSGRQFSNSRSEMNVSTLELGDSALYLCASRTGTGTAYGYTFGSGTRLTVV.

This clone was observed a few times. This chain joins TRBV10-3 and TRBJ1-1; D is ambiguous. CDR1 and CDR2 from the germline V gene are ENHRY and SYGVKD. V was trimmed by 6 bases and J by 0 bases, leaving 8 bases between them. CDR3 length equals 13 residues. CDR3 loop: CAIRGDLNTEAFF. The CDR3 DNA sequence: TGTGCCATCAGGGGAGACTTGAACACTGAAGCTTTCTTT.

This clone was picked up a small number of times. The rearrangement uses TRBV4-3 and TRBJ2-7; 7 bases align to TRBD2. This CDR3 has 17 residues. Unmatched junction bases numbered 12, after V lost 4 bases and J lost 0 bases. Germline CDR1 LGHNA, CDR2 YSLEER. CDR3: CASSPRPSGGFSYEQYF. DNA of the CDR3: TGCGCCAGCAGCCCCCGCCCTAGCGGAGGATTCTCCTACGAGCAGTACTTC.

V usage is TRBV7-9 and J usage is TRBJ1-1; 7 bases match TRBD1. The CDR3 runs 17 residues. The germline V gene encodes CDR1 SEHNR and CDR2 FQNEAQ (reference sequence). Losses at the gene ends were 5 bases for V and 0 bases for J; bases not matched to a gene: 12. In DNA form, the CDR3 reads TGTGCCAGCAGCCCGATGTCGACAGGGTATTTGAACACTGAAGCTTTCTTT. Translation gives CASSPMSTGYLNTEAFF.

This chain connects TRBV7-8 to TRBJ2-5; 10 bases fit TRBD1. V shed 4 bases and J 5 bases; nucleotides not matched to a gene: 7. Germline CDR1 reads SGHVS; CDR2 reads FQNEAQ. This CDR3 region has 15 residues. The CDR3 sequence: CASSSDRGRGETQYF. In DNA, the CDR3 is TGTGCCAGCAGCTCCGACAGGGGGCGAGGGGAGACCCAGTACTTC.

The chain carries TRBV9 and TRBJ1-2; TRBD1 agrees at 8 bases. The germline CDR1 and CDR2 sequences are SGDLS and YYNGEE. The CDR3 has 14 amino acids. V lost 3 bases to trimming and J lost 7 bases; unmatched junction nucleotides: 8. The CDR3 bases are TGTGCCAGCAGCGCCAGTGGACAGGGACGTGGCTACACCTTC. This encodes CASSASGQGRGYTF.

The gene calls are TRBV5-4 and TRBJ2-2; 8 nucleotides match TRBD2. CDR1 SGHNT and CDR2 YYREEE come from the germline V gene (reference sequence). CDR3 length equals 16 residues. V lost 2 bases, J lost 0 bases, and 3 bases stayed unmatched. CDR3 nucleotides: TGTGCCAGCAGCTTTGTAGCGGGAACGAACACCGGGGAGCTGTTTTTT. It is translated as CASSFVAGTNTGELFF.

This clone has just a few counts. Written as DNA, the CDR3 is TGTGCCAGCAGCTTTGATCCCAGGTACCCCTCGGAGCAGTACTTC. Protein: CASSFDPRYPSEQYF. The chain uses TRBV5-4 and TRBJ2-7, with D hard to call. This CDR3 region has 15 residues. Per the germline V gene, CDR1 is SGHNT and CDR2 is YYREEE (reference sequence). Trimming took off 2 bases at V and 7 bases at J, with 19 bases between the two ends.

The chain couples TRBV28 to TRBJ2-1; 8 nucleotides line up with TRBD2. Germline V lookup: CDR1 MDHEN, CDR2 SYDVKM. There are 13 residues in the CDR3. V shed 5 bases and J 5 bases; nucleotides not matched to a gene: 2. Written as DNA, the CDR3 is TGTGCCAGCAGTCTTAGCGGGAACAATGAGCAGTTCTTC. It is translated as CASSLSGNNEQFF.

This clone was seen a handful of times. The gene calls are TRBV5-1 and TRBJ2-5; tentative D call: TRBD2 (6 bases). There are 15 residues in the CDR3. Between the trimmed V and J ends, which lost 4 bases and 5 bases, there was a span of 18 bases. The germline V gene encodes CDR1 SGHRS and CDR2 YFSETQ. Written as DNA, the CDR3 is TGCGCCAGCAGCCTAACCGGTCCTAGCGCGGAGACCCAGTACTTC. As protein: CASSLTGPSAETQYF.

This chain joins TRBV5-1 and TRBJ1-2, with D possibly being TRBD1 (6 bases). With 4 bases removed from V and 8 bases from J, the gap between germline ends came to 12 bases. In germline, CDR1 is SGHRS, CDR2 YFSETQ. The CDR3 loop spans 12 amino acids. The CDR3 DNA reads TGCGCCAGCAGCAAACAGGGTAGAGGCTACACCTTC. As protein: CASSKQGRGYTF. Using reference TRBV5-1 and TRBJ1-2 for the parts outside the CDR3, the full variable domain is KAGVTQTPRYLIKTRGQQVTLSCSPISGHRSVSWYQQTPGQGLQFLFEYFSETQRNKGNFPGRFSGRQFSNSRSEMNVSTLELGDSALYLCASSKQGRGYTFGSGTRLTVV.

The chain is built from TRBV7-8 and TRBJ2-1, with 9 bases matching TRBD2. With 4 bases clipped from V and 5 bases from J, the junction kept 9 bases outside the gene matches. The CDR3 covers 16 residues. Germline CDR1 is SGHVS and CDR2 is FQNEAQ. The CDR3 loop is CASSSMGGRADNEQFF. CDR3 nucleotide sequence: TGTGCCAGCAGCTCCATGGGCGGGAGGGCCGACAATGAGCAGTTCTTC. Combining the CDR3 with reference TRBV7-8 and TRBJ2-1 gives the whole variable domain GAGVSQSPRYKVAKRGQDVALRCDPISGHVSLFWYQQALGQGPEFLTYFQNEAQLDKSGLPSDRFFAERPEGSVSTLKIQRTQQEDSAVYLCASSSMGGRADNEQFFGPGTRLTVL.

The CDR3 protein is CASSETGVNTEAFF. CDR3 nucleotides: TGTGCCAGCAGTGAGACAGGGGTGAACACTGAAGCTTTCTTT. V is TRBV25-1 and J is TRBJ1-1; 8 nucleotides align to TRBD1. The CDR3 runs 14 residues. CDR1 is MGHDK and CDR2 is SYGVNS in the germline V gene. The junction had 0 bases not matched to a gene; V was cut back by 3 bases and J by 0 bases.

This clone has just a few counts. The rearrangement links TRBV11-2 to TRBJ2-7; no clear D. Germline V gene data show CDR1 as SGHAT and CDR2 as FQNNGV. The V gene lost 8 bases and the J gene lost 1 base, with 9 bases spanning the gap. This CDR3 contains 12 residues. In nucleotides, the CDR3 is TGTGCCAGCCGGCTGGAGTCCTACGAGCAGTACTTC. Protein: CASRLESYEQYF.

The chain has TRBV2 and TRBJ2-1; 8 bases map to TRBD2. The CDR3 has 15 amino acids. The germline CDR1 and CDR2 sequences are SNHLY and FYNNEI. The junction had 5 bases not matched to a gene; V was cut back by 7 bases and J by 0 bases. The CDR3 here is CASIRSGSSYNEQFF. The CDR3 DNA reads TGTGCCAGCATCCGAAGCGGGAGCTCCTACAATGAGCAGTTCTTC.

The rearrangement uses TRBV28 and TRBJ2-2, with 9 bases lining up with TRBD2. Germline values: CDR1 MDHEN, CDR2 SYDVKM. After removal of 0 bases from V and 3 bases from J, the junction contained 5 bases not matched to a gene. This CDR3 contains 17 residues. The CDR3 sequence: CASSLWSQRGDTGELFF. CDR3 bases: TGTGCCAGCAGTTTATGGTCCCAGCGGGGGGACACCGGGGAGCTGTTTTTT.